This entry lists 8 T cell receptor beta chains sequenced from one sample in a study of cytomegalovirus exposure and HLA in healthy donors. In the PCR, 60 Vbeta and 13 Jbeta primers were used. Here immunoSEQ multiplex PCR was the method, and the copy in TCRdb shows in-frame clones only, minus some. The sample has some 160,000 clones; 84% are singletons. Sequencing was carried out using PBMCs. The receptors were gathered from a man in his fifties or sixties in good health and CMV-seropositive.

CDR3 coding DNA: TGTGCCAGCAGCTTCGGCGGGATCAATTCACCCCTCCACTTT. This gives the protein CASSFGGINSPLHF. The chain joins TRBV11-2 to TRBJ1-6; D not resolved. Germline CDR1 SGHAT, CDR2 FQNNGV. The CDR3 spans 14 residues. Trimming took off 3 bases at V and 7 bases at J, with 10 bases between the two ends.

The V and J genes are TRBV6-1 and TRBJ2-3; 10 bases align to TRBD2. Germline CDR1 is MNHNS and CDR2 is SASEGT. Trimming at V came to 0 bases and at J to 4 bases, leaving 13 bases not matched to a gene. This CDR3 region has 19 residues. CDR3 in amino acids: CASSEASLSGGREADTQYF. Written as DNA, the CDR3 is TGTGCCAGCAGTGAAGCCTCCCTTAGCGGGGGGCGAGAGGCAGATACGCAGTATTTT.

The gene calls are TRBV18 and TRBJ1-4, with 7 bases aligning to TRBD1. The CDR3 length is 15 residues. CDR1 and CDR2 (germline): KGHSH, LQKENI. V lost 4 bases to trimming and J lost 4 bases; unmatched junction nucleotides: 6. In nucleotides, the CDR3 is TGTGCCAGCTCACGACAGGGACCGAGTAATGAAAAACTGTTTTTT. It specifies CASSRQGPSNEKLFF.

The chain carries TRBV9 and TRBJ2-3; TRBD2 matches 13 bases. Germline CDR1 is SGDLS and CDR2 is YYNGEE. The V segment lost 1 base and the J segment 4 bases; nucleotides outside the gene matches: 12. CDR3 length: 19 amino acids. CDR3 sequence reads: CASSVFTSGGGRGPDTQYF. CDR3 sequence (DNA): TGTGCCAGCAGCGTATTCACTAGCGGGGGGGGTAGGGGGCCAGATACGCAGTATTTT.

This sequence joins TRBV19 and TRBJ2-1; the match to TRBD2 covers 10 bases. The germline CDR1 and CDR2 sequences are LNHDA and SQIVND (reference sequence). The J segment lost 2 bases and the V segment lost 5 bases, leaving 6 bases of the junction unmatched. CDR3 size: 16 residues. Here the CDR3 reads CASSPLAGGTYNEQFF. CDR3 nucleotides: TGTGCCAGTAGTCCCTTAGCGGGGGGCACCTACAATGAGCAGTTCTTC.

The V and J genes are TRBV5-4 and TRBJ1-1; TRBD1 might be the D (5 bases). The V gene's germline CDR1 is SGHNT and CDR2 YYREEE (reference sequence). Trimming left V 4 bases short and J 4 bases short, with 14 bases between. The CDR3 runs to 14 residues. Here the CDR3 DNA reads TGTGCCAGCAGCCCAGACAGTTCGGGCACTGAAGCTTTCTTT. Its translation is CASSPDSSGTEAFF.

The V and J genes are TRBV4-2 and TRBJ2-1; 10 bases are a match to TRBD2. The CDR3 contains 19 residues. V gave up 1 base and J gave up 4 bases; unmatched junction bases: 13. The germline CDR1 and CDR2 sequences are LGHNA and YNFKEQ. Here the CDR3 reads CASSQGTPTGLAVYNEQFF. The CDR3 coding sequence is TGTGCCAGCAGCCAAGGGACCCCGACTGGACTAGCGGTTTACAATGAGCAGTTCTTC.

The chain links TRBV2 to TRBJ2-3; 7 bases map to TRBD1. The CDR3 contains 15 residues. J lost 2 bases, V lost 5 bases, and 7 bases had no gene match. Germline V gives CDR1 SNHLY, CDR2 FYNNEI. This chain's CDR3 is CASSPDRPTTDTQYF. In DNA, the CDR3 is TGTGCCAGCAGTCCGGACAGGCCTACCACAGATACGCAGTATTTT.